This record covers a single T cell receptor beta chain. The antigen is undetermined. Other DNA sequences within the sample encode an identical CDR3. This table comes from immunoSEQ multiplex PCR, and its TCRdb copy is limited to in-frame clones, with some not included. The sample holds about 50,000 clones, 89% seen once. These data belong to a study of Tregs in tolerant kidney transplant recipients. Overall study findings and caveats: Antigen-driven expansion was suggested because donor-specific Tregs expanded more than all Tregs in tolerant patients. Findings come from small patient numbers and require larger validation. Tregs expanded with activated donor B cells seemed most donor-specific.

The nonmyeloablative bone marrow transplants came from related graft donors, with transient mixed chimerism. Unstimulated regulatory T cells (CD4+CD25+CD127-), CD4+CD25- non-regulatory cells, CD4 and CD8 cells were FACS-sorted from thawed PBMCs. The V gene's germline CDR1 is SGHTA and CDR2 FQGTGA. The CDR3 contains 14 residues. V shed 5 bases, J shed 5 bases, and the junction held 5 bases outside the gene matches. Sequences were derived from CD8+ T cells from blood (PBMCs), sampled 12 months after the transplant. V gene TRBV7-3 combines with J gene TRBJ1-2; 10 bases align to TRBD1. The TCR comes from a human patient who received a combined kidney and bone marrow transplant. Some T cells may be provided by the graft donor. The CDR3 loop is CASSPGTGDYGYTF. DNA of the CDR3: TGTGCCAGCAGCCCTGGGACAGGGGATTATGGCTACACCTTC. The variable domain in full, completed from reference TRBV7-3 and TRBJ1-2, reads GAGVSQTPSNKVTEKGKYVELRCDPISGHTALYWYRQSLGQGPEFLIYFQGTGAADDSGLPNDRFFAVRPEGSVSTLKIQRTERGDSAVYLCASSPGTGDYGYTFGSGTRLTVV.